A single sample gave rise to the 11 T cell receptor beta chains below, sequenced in a study of blood T cell repertoires in COVID-19. Produced via immunoSEQ multiplex PCR; TCRdb's table is partial and in-frame only. Of about 420,000 clones listed, about 90% are singletons. The sequenced sample was peripheral blood. These receptors were collected from a man aged 18 to 30 with COVID-19, enrolled during active disease.

A remark on this clone: The sample holds other DNA sequences that translate to the same CDR3. The rearrangement joins TRBV4-1 to TRBJ2-7, with D uncertain. V lost 1 base and J 6 bases, leaving 4 bases between the germline ends. The length of the CDR3 is 11 residues. CDR1 MGHRA and CDR2 YSYEKL come from the germline V gene. CDR3 bases: TGCGCCAGCAGCCAAGCTTCCGAGCAGTACTTC. This codes for CASSQASEQYF.

This chain joins TRBV6-5 and TRBJ2-7; 8 positions agree with TRBD1. Germline CDR1 is MNHEY and CDR2 is SVGAGI. The J segment lost 1 base and the V segment lost 2 bases, leaving 4 bases of the junction unmatched. This CDR3 region has 15 residues. The CDR3 DNA reads TGTGCCAGCAGTTACACAGGACAGGGTTCCTACGAGCAGTACTTC. It is translated as CASSYTGQGSYEQYF.

This clone was picked up one time. The rearrangement links TRBV5-1 to TRBJ2-1; TRBD2 matches 8 bases. This CDR3 spans 15 amino acids. V lost 0 bases, J lost 4 bases, and 3 bases stayed unmatched. Germline loops: CDR1 SGHRS, CDR2 YFSETQ. DNA for the CDR3: TGCGCCAGCAGCTTGGGGACTAGCTTTTACAATGAGCAGTTCTTC. As protein: CASSLGTSFYNEQFF.

The chain has TRBV30 and TRBJ1-4, with TRBD1 as a possible D gene (6 bases). Germline V gene data show CDR1 as GTSNPN and CDR2 as SVGIG (reference sequence). The CDR3 contains 11 residues. V lost 0 bases to trimming and J lost 14 bases, with 10 bases between them. The CDR3 sequence: CAWSVRGHLFF. CDR3 coding DNA: TGTGCCTGGAGTGTAAGGGGACATCTGTTTTTT.

The chain is built from TRBV5-1 and TRBJ2-1, with D perhaps TRBD2 (5 bases). V was cut by 5 bases and J by 5 bases, with 11 bases left in between. CDR3 length: 13 amino acids. Germline loops: CDR1 SGHRS, CDR2 YFSETQ. CDR3 sequence reads: CASRIGVNNEQFF. CDR3 bases: TGCGCCAGCAGGATCGGGGTTAACAATGAGCAGTTCTTC.

The gene calls are TRBV5-1 and TRBJ1-6; D gene uncertain. With 0 bases removed from V and 6 bases from J, the gap between germline ends came to 10 bases. Germline V gives CDR1 SGHRS, CDR2 YFSETQ. This CDR3 region has 15 residues. In nucleotides, the CDR3 is TGCGCCAGCAGCTTGGTCACAGCCGGTAATTCACCCCTCCACTTT. Translating gives CASSLVTAGNSPLHF. The full variable domain, its missing parts supplied by reference TRBV5-1 and TRBJ1-6, is KAGVTQTPRYLIKTRGQQVTLSCSPISGHRSVSWYQQTPGQGLQFLFEYFSETQRNKGNFPGRFSGRQFSNSRSEMNVSTLELGDSALYLCASSLVTAGNSPLHFGNGTRLTVT.

The chain carries TRBV19 and TRBJ2-7, with 10 positions matching TRBD1. After removal of 4 bases from V and 5 bases from J, the junction contained 11 bases not matched to a gene. The length of the CDR3 is 16 residues. The germline gives CDR1 LNHDA, CDR2 SQIVND (reference sequence). CDR3 region: CASSTLPGQGTHEQYF. The CDR3 bases are TGTGCCAGTAGTACCCTACCGGGACAGGGGACCCACGAGCAGTACTTC.

Ten or more counts support this clone. The sample contains more than one DNA sequence encoding this CDR3. This chain connects TRBV2 to TRBJ1-5, with TRBD1 matching over 8 bases. V lost 8 bases, J lost 1 base, and 4 bases stayed unmatched. The CDR3 runs to 14 residues. The germline V gene encodes CDR1 SNHLY and CDR2 FYNNEI. The CDR3 nucleotides are TGTGCCAGCCGGACAGGGTTGAGCAATCAGCCCCAGCATTTT. Translated: CASRTGLSNQPQHF.

The chain links TRBV19 to TRBJ1-1, with TRBD1 matching 7 bases. This CDR3 is 12 amino acids long. Germline V gives CDR1 LNHDA, CDR2 SQIVND (reference sequence). With V trimmed by 9 bases and J by 4 bases, 5 bases remained unmatched. The DNA for the CDR3 is TGTGCCAGCAACAGGGGCGGCACTGAAGCTTTCTTT. It translates to CASNRGGTEAFF.

A few counts support this clone. V is TRBV3-1 (or the pseudogene TRBV3-2) and J is TRBJ2-1, with 7 bases identical to TRBD2. Germline V gene data show CDR1 as LGHDT and CDR2 as YNNKEL (reference sequence). This CDR3 region has 15 residues. Trimming removed 0 bases from V and 7 bases from J; junction bases left unmatched: 6. For the CDR3, the DNA is TGTGCCAGCAGCCAAGACGGACTAGTTTTAAATGAGCAGTTCTTC. It codes for CASSQDGLVLNEQFF.

The chain combines TRBV18 with TRBJ2-7, with a tentative D call TRBD2 (6 bases). Germline CDR1 reads KGHSH; CDR2 reads LQKENI. V lost 2 bases to trimming and J lost 5 bases, with 16 bases between them. The CDR3 is made up of 15 amino acids. The CDR3 nucleotides read TGTGCCAGCTCACCAACCCGGGACTCCACGCACGAGCAGTACTTC. As protein: CASSPTRDSTHEQYF. The full variable domain, in which reference TRBV18 and TRBJ2-7 provide the parts outside the CDR3, is NAGVMQNPRHLVRRRGQEARLRCSPMKGHSHVYWYRQLPEEGLKFMVYLQKENIIDESGMPKERFSAEFPKEGPSILRIQQVVRGDSAAYFCASSPTRDSTHEQYFGPGTRLTVT.